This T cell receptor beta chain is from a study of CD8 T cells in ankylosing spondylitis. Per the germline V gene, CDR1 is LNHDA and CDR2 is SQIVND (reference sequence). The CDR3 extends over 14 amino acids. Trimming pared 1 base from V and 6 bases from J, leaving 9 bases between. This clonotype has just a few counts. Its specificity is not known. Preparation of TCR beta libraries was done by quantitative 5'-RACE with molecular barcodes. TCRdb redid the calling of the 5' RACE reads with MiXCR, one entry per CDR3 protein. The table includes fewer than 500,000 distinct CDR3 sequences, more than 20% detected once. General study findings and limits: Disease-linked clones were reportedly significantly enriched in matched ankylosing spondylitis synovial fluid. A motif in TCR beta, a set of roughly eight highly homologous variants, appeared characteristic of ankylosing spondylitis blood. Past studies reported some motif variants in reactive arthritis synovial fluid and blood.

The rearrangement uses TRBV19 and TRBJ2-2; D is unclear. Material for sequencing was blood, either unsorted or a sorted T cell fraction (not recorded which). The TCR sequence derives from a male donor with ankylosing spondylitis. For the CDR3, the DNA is TGTGCCAGTAGTATAGTACGGCTCCCCGGGGAGCTGTTTTTT. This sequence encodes CASSIVRLPGELFF.